Shown below are 28 T cell receptor beta chains from a single sample sequenced in a study of T cell responses to AZD1222 COVID-19 vaccine. Assay used: immunoSEQ multiplex PCR; TCRdb lists only in-frame clones, some missing. The data show some 150,000 clones, around 84% seen once. Source: peripheral blood, taken 28 days after the second AZD1222 dose. Receptors were obtained from an adult who received the AZD1222 COVID-19 vaccine.

V usage is TRBV11-2 and J usage is TRBJ1-3, with D perhaps matching TRBD1 (5 bases). CDR1 SGHAT and CDR2 FQNNGV come from the germline V gene. This CDR3 is 18 amino acids long. V lost 5 bases to trimming and J lost 5 bases, with 25 bases between them. The CDR3 here is CASSPPRSSGEQRNTIYF. The CDR3 region has the DNA TGTGCCAGCAGCCCCCCGCGGTCTTCGGGGGAGCAGAGAAACACCATATATTTT.

This rearrangement joins TRBV27 to TRBJ1-5; D unclear. Germline V gene lookup returns CDR1 MNHEY and CDR2 SMNVEV (reference sequence). This CDR3 contains 15 residues. V shed 5 bases and J shed 3 bases, with 14 bases lying between them. CDR3 in DNA: TGTGCCAGCAGTCACCGGCACACATCCAATCAGCCCCAGCATTTT. Residues: CASSHRHTSNQPQHF.

The rearrangement links TRBV9 to TRBJ2-6; the D is unclear. V lost 1 base and J 0 bases, leaving 5 bases between the germline ends. This CDR3 contains 15 residues. Germline CDR1 is SGDLS and CDR2 is YYNGEE. CDR3 region: CASSVFVSGANVLTF. In DNA form, the CDR3 reads TGTGCCAGCAGCGTATTCGTCTCTGGGGCCAACGTCCTGACTTTC.

CDR3 bases: TGTGCCAGCAGTGGAAGAGGACAACGCACAGATACGCAGTATTTT. Amino acid sequence: CASSGRGQRTDTQYF. The V and J genes are TRBV2 and TRBJ2-3; tentative D call: TRBD1 (5 bases). Trimming stripped 4 bases from V and 1 base from J, with 12 bases between. CDR1 SNHLY and CDR2 FYNNEI come from the germline V gene. The CDR3 has 15 residues.

This chain uses TRBV24-1 with TRBJ1-2; the D gene is possibly TRBD1 (5 bases). Trimming removed 2 bases at V and 3 bases at J, with 15 bases between. This CDR3 is built from 16 residues. In germline, CDR1 is KGHDR, CDR2 SFDVKD. CDR3 residues: CATSDSSPARDYGYTF. The CDR3 bases are TGTGCCACCAGTGATTCCTCCCCAGCCAGGGACTATGGCTACACCTTC.

The V call is TRBV6-5, the J call TRBJ2-2; D ambiguous. Germline V gives CDR1 MNHEY, CDR2 SVGAGI. V lost 0 bases, J lost 1 base, and 9 bases lay in between. The CDR3 has 16 residues. The CDR3 here is CASSYSQTKNTGELFF. The CDR3 DNA sequence: TGTGCCAGCAGTTACTCGCAGACAAAGAACACCGGGGAGCTGTTTTTT.

The CDR3 is CASSSGQFNAPDTQYF. CDR3 nucleotide sequence: TGTGCCAGTAGTTCCGGACAGTTCAACGCCCCAGATACGCAGTATTTT. This chain connects TRBV19 to TRBJ2-3, with D maybe TRBD1 (6 bases). This CDR3 is 16 amino acids long. Trimming shortened V by 5 bases and J by 4 bases, and 19 bases separated the two germline ends. Germline CDR1 LNHDA, CDR2 SQIVND (reference sequence). Together with reference TRBV19 and TRBJ2-3, the CDR3 gives the full variable domain: DGGITQSPKYLFRKEGQNVTLSCEQNLNHDAMYWYRQDPGQGLRLIYYSQIVNDFQKGDIAEGYSVSREKKESFPLTVTSAQKNPTAFYLCASSSGQFNAPDTQYFGPGTRLTVL.

This chain links TRBV27 with TRBJ2-5; TRBD1 matches 7 bases. The V and J ends lost 1 base and 4 bases, in that order; junction bases with no gene match: 12. Germline V gene sequence: CDR1 MNHEY, CDR2 SMNVEV (reference sequence). The CDR3 runs to 17 residues. The chain's CDR3 is CASSLFTPGTDLETQYF. For the CDR3, the DNA is TGTGCCAGCAGTTTATTCACACCCGGGACAGATTTAGAGACCCAGTACTTC.

This chain joins TRBV7-2 and TRBJ2-4, with D perhaps matching TRBD1 or TRBD2 (5 bases each). With 3 bases removed from V and 5 bases from J, the gap between germline ends came to 8 bases. Germline V gives CDR1 SGHTA, CDR2 FQGNSA. The CDR3 is made up of 13 amino acids. The CDR3: CASSFLGENIQYF. CDR3 DNA sequence: TGTGCCAGCAGCTTTCTGGGGGAAAACATTCAGTACTTC.

The rearrangement uses TRBV6-4 and TRBJ2-2; TRBD1 matches at 7 bases. The junction had 9 bases not matched to a gene; V was cut back by 5 bases and J by 0 bases. The CDR3 extends over 17 amino acids. Per the germline V gene, CDR1 is MRHNA and CDR2 is SNTAGT. CDR3 sequence (DNA): TGTGCCAGCAGTCGACAGGGAGATCTCGCGAACACCGGGGAGCTGTTTTTT. Its protein product is CASSRQGDLANTGELFF.

This rearrangement joins TRBV2 to TRBJ2-7; no clear D. This CDR3 is 11 amino acids long. Germline CDR1 is SNHLY and CDR2 is FYNNEI. Between the trimmed V and J ends, which lost 2 bases and 4 bases, there was a span of 3 bases. The CDR3 loop is CASSETYEQYF. The CDR3 coding sequence is TGTGCCAGCAGTGAAACGTACGAGCAGTACTTC.

The gene calls are TRBV5-4 and TRBJ2-1, with 13 bases fitting TRBD2. Germline V gene lookup returns CDR1 SGHNT and CDR2 YYREEE (reference sequence). V dropped 4 bases and J dropped 9; count of bases not matched to a gene: 10. The CDR3 extends over 16 amino acids. The CDR3 spells CASSLTSGRLRSEQFF. CDR3 bases: TGTGCCAGCAGCCTGACTAGCGGGAGGCTCCGGAGTGAGCAGTTCTTC. Full variable domain (remainder filled in from reference TRBV5-4 and TRBJ2-1): ETGVTQSPTHLIKTRGQQVTLRCSSQSGHNTVSWYQQALGQGPQFIFQYYREEENGRGNFPPRFSGLQFPNYSSELNVNALELDDSALYLCASSLTSGRLRSEQFFGPGTRLTVL.

This clone was seen only once. The J gene is TRBJ2-4, the V gene TRBV7-8, with a tentative D call TRBD1 (7 bases). Trimming removed 1 base at V and 6 bases at J, with 16 bases between. The CDR3 totals 16 residues. Germline CDR1 is SGHVS and CDR2 is FQNEAQ. The CDR3 DNA sequence: TGTGCCAGCAGCTTAGTTAGGGACTCAGGGGGAAACATTCAGTACTTC. Protein product: CASSLVRDSGGNIQYF.

This sequence joins TRBV11-3 and TRBJ2-7; the D is unclear. CDR1 is SGHNT and CDR2 is YENEEA in the germline V gene. V was clipped by 5 bases and J by 0 bases, with 11 bases between them. The CDR3 sequence is 14 residues long. CDR3 region: CASSPRSTSYEQYF. As DNA, the CDR3 is TGTGCCAGCAGCCCCAGGTCAACCTCCTACGAGCAGTACTTC.

This sequence joins TRBV27 and TRBJ2-2; the D is unclear. Trimming removed 5 bases at V and 5 bases at J, with 6 bases between. The CDR3 loop spans 12 amino acids. In germline, CDR1 is MNHEY, CDR2 SMNVEV (reference sequence). CDR3 sequence (DNA): TGTGCCAGCAGTCCTCAAACCGGGGAGCTGTTTTTT. Protein product: CASSPQTGELFF.

V usage is TRBV14 and J usage is TRBJ2-2; 7 bases fit TRBD2. Trimming took 5 bases from V and 1 from J; bases not matched to a gene: 7. Germline V gives CDR1 SGHDN, CDR2 FVKESK. The CDR3 runs to 16 residues. CDR3 DNA: TGTGCCAGCAGCAGAGGCGCTAGCGGGAACACCGGGGAGCTGTTTTTT. It codes for CASSRGASGNTGELFF.

V and J are TRBV11-3 and TRBJ2-5; 7 nucleotides match TRBD2. Germline values: CDR1 SGHNT, CDR2 YENEEA. J lost 5 bases, V lost 3 bases, and 9 bases had no gene match. The CDR3 covers 15 residues. The CDR3 here is CASSFSSGTLETQYF. The CDR3 DNA sequence: TGTGCCAGCAGCTTTTCTAGCGGAACCTTGGAGACCCAGTACTTC.

DNA for the CDR3: TGTGCCAGCAGTCCAAGGGGGACAGGGGGTGCGCTGTATGGCTACACCTTC. It is translated as CASSPRGTGGALYGYTF. The V gene is TRBV27, the J gene TRBJ1-2; TRBD1 matches 11 bases. There are 17 residues in the CDR3. The V gene's germline CDR1 is MNHEY and CDR2 SMNVEV (reference sequence). The ends lost 5 bases at V and 5 bases at J; junction bases unmatched: 13.

The chain carries TRBV10-3 and TRBJ1-1, with 8 bases that match TRBD1. The V gene end was trimmed by 4 bases and the J gene end by 6 bases; junction bases not matched to a gene: 16. Germline loops: CDR1 ENHRY, CDR2 SYGVKD. This CDR3 region has 17 residues. CDR3 protein: CAISVGRDRSPEPEAFF. The CDR3 DNA sequence: TGTGCCATCAGTGTAGGGAGGGACAGGAGCCCGGAACCTGAAGCTTTCTTT.

The genes are TRBV10-3 and TRBJ2-7; the match to TRBD2 covers 7 bases. The CDR3 contains 15 residues. Germline trimming cut 10 bases from V and 0 bases from J; bases unmatched to any gene: 12. Germline V gene lookup returns CDR1 ENHRY and CDR2 SYGVKD. As DNA, the CDR3 is TGTGCCACTAACGTGGGGGGGTGGGACTCCTACGAGCAGTACTTC. Its translation: CATNVGGWDSYEQYF.

This clone was observed a few times. The chain links TRBV30 to TRBJ2-7; 8 bases line up with TRBD2. CDR1 GTSNPN and CDR2 SVGIG come from the germline V gene (reference sequence). Trimming removed 0 bases from V and 3 bases from J; junction bases left unmatched: 4. The CDR3 consists of 14 residues. CDR3 nucleotides: TGTGCCTGGAGTGTAGGGGGGACTAGCTACGAGCAGTACTTC. Protein product: CAWSVGGTSYEQYF.

The chain joins TRBV4-1 to TRBJ2-2; 12 bases agree with TRBD2. Trimming took 6 bases from V and 5 from J; bases not matched to a gene: 4. Germline V gives CDR1 MGHRA, CDR2 YSYEKL. The CDR3 spans 15 residues. The CDR3 bases are TGCGCCAGCAGGCGGACTAGCGGGACTACCGGGGAGCTGTTTTTT. Protein product: CASRRTSGTTGELFF.

The V gene is TRBV19, the J gene TRBJ1-5; 8 bases fit TRBD1. V lost 7 bases, J lost 0 bases, and 5 bases stayed unmatched. Germline values: CDR1 LNHDA, CDR2 SQIVND (reference sequence). This CDR3 comprises 15 residues. The CDR3 reads CASIKGQDSNQPQHF. In DNA, the CDR3 is TGTGCCAGTATTAAGGGACAGGATAGCAATCAGCCCCAGCATTTT.

V and J are TRBV7-2 and TRBJ1-5, with D uncertain. The ends were cut back, 5 bases at V and 7 bases at J, with 12 bases in the middle. The CDR3 contains 13 residues. Germline V CDR1 and CDR2: SGHTA, FQGNSA. CDR3 protein: CASSPLSGQPQHF. CDR3 nucleotide sequence: TGTGCCAGCAGCCCCCTTTCCGGACAGCCCCAGCATTTT.

This clone was counted between two and nine times. The CDR3 DNA follows: TGTGCCTGGAGTCGGGGGACAGGGGTATTGGGCAATCAGCCCCAGCATTTT. It yields the protein CAWSRGTGVLGNQPQHF. The chain employs TRBV30 and TRBJ1-5, with 10 positions matching TRBD1. The CDR3 spans 17 residues. The V gene end was trimmed by 2 bases and the J gene end by 2 bases; junction bases not matched to a gene: 9. Germline CDR1 is GTSNPN and CDR2 is SVGIG (reference sequence).

This rearrangement joins TRBV25-1 to TRBJ2-2; 9 nucleotides line up with TRBD2. The CDR3 extends over 15 amino acids. V gave up 1 base and J gave up 10 bases; unmatched junction bases: 7. CDR1 is MGHDK, CDR2 SYGVNS, per germline. CDR3 sequence reads: CASSELGTSRVELFF. For the CDR3, the DNA is TGTGCCAGCAGTGAATTAGGGACTAGCAGAGTGGAGCTGTTTTTT.

This chain links TRBV7-2 with TRBJ2-3; 11 nucleotides agree with TRBD2. With V trimmed by 1 base and J by 8 bases, 11 bases remained unmatched. Germline V gene sequence: CDR1 SGHTA, CDR2 FQGNSA. The CDR3 covers 17 residues. The CDR3: CASSLGVASGGRFTQYF. CDR3 nucleotide sequence: TGTGCCAGCAGCTTAGGGGTAGCTAGCGGGGGGAGGTTTACGCAGTATTTT.

This sequence joins TRBV20-1 and TRBJ1-6; D may be TRBD1 (5 bases). Trimming pared 6 bases from V and 6 bases from J, leaving 6 bases between. The CDR3 is 11 residues long. CDR1 and CDR2 (germline): DFQATT, SNEGSKA (reference sequence). The CDR3 DNA reads TGCAGTGCGCAGGGTAATTCACCCCTCCACTTT. Amino acid sequence: CSAQGNSPLHF.